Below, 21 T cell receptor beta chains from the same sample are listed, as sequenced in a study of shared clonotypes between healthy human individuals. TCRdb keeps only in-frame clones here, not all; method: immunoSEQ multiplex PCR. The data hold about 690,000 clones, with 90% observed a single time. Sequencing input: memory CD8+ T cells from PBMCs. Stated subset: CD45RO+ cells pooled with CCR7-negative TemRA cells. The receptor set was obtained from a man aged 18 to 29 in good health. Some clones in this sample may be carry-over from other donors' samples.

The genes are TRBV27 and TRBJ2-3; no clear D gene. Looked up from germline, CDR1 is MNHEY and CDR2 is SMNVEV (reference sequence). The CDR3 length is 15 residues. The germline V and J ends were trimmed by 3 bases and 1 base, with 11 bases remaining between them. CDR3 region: CASSFIWAGTDTQYF. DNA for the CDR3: TGTGCCAGCAGTTTCATATGGGCGGGCACAGATACGCAGTATTTT.

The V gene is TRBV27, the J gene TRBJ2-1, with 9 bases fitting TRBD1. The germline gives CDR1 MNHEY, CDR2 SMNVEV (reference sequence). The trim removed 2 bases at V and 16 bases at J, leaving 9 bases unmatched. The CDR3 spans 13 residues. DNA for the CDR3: TGTGCCAGCAGTTTACTTCTCGGGACAGGGAATTTCTTC. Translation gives CASSLLLGTGNFF.

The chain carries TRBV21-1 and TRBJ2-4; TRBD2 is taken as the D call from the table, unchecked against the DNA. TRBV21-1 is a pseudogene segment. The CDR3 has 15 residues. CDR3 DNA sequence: TGTGCCAGCAGCAAACCGCGCGAAGCCAAAAACATTCAGTACTTC. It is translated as CASSKPREAKNIQYF.

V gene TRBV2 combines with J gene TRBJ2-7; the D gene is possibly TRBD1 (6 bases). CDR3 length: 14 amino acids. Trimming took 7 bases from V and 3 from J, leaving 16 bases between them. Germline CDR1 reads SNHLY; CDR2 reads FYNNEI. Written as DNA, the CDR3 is TGTGCCAGCACCAGGGGCAGTTCACTCTACGAGCAGTACTTC. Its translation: CASTRGSSLYEQYF.

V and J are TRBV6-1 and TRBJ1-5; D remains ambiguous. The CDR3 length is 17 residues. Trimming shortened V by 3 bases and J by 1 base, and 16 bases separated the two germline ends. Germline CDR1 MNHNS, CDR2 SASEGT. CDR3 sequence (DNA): TGTGCCAGCAGTGAGTCGTGGCTTTTGTCAAGCAATCAGCCCCAGCATTTT. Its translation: CASSESWLLSSNQPQHF.

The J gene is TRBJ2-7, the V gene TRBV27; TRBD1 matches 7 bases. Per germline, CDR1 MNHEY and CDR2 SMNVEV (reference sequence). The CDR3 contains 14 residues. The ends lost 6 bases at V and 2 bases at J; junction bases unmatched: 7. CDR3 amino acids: CASRPYRGTYEQYF. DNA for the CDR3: TGTGCCAGCAGGCCATACAGGGGAACCTACGAGCAGTACTTC.

The CDR3 DNA reads as TGCGCCAGCAGCTTGTTTATACGTAGGACGCAGGGTAACCAAGAGACCCAGTACTTC. Protein product: CASSLFIRRTQGNQETQYF. This chain links TRBV5-1 with TRBJ2-5; a possible D gene is TRBD1 (5 bases). Germline V gene sequence: CDR1 SGHRS, CDR2 YFSETQ. This CDR3 comprises 19 residues. Trimming stripped 1 base from V and 0 bases from J, with 22 bases between.

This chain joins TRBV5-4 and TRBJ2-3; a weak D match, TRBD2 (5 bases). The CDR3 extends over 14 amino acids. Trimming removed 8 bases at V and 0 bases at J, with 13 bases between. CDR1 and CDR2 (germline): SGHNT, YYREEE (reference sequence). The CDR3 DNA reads TGTGCCAGTACTGGAGGCTATAGCACAGATACGCAGTATTTT. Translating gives CASTGGYSTDTQYF.

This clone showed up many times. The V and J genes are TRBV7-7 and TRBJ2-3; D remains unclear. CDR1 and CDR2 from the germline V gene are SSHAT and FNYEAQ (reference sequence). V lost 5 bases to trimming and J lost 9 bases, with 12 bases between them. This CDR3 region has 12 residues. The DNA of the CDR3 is TGTGCCAGCAGCCCGAGTCGAGGCACGCAGTATTTT. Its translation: CASSPSRGTQYF.

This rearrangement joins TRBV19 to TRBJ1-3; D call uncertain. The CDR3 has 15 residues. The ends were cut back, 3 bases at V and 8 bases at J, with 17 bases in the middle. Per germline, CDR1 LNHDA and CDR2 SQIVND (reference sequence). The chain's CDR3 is CASSMASNHWDTIYF. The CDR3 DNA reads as TGTGCCAGTAGTATGGCCTCGAACCACTGGGACACCATATATTTT.

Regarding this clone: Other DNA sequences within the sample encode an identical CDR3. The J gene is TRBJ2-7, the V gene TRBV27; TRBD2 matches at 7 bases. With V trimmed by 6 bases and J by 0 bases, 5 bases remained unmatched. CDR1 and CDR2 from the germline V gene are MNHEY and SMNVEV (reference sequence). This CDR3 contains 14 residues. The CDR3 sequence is CASSPGGSSYEQYF. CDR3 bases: TGTGCCAGCAGCCCCGGCGGGAGCTCCTACGAGCAGTACTTC.

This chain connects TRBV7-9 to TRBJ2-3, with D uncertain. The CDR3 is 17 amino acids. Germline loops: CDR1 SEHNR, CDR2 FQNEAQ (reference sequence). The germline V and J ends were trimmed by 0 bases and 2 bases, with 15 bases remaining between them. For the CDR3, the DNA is TGTGCCAGCAGCTTAGCGATGCAGGAAACTTACACAGATACGCAGTATTTT. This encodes CASSLAMQETYTDTQYF.

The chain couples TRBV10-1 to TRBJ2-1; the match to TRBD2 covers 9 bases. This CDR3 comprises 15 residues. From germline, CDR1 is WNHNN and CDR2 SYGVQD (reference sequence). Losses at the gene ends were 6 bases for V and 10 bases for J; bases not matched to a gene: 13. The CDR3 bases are TGCGCCAGCAGCGCAGAGAGGACTAGCGCGCGGGAGCAGTTCTTC. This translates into CASSAERTSAREQFF.

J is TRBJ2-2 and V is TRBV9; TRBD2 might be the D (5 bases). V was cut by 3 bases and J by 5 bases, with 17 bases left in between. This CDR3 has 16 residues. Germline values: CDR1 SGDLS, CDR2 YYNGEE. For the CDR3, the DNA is TGTGCCAGCAGCGGAGGGATCTCGACGGGTACCGGGGAGCTGTTTTTT. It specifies CASSGGISTGTGELFF.

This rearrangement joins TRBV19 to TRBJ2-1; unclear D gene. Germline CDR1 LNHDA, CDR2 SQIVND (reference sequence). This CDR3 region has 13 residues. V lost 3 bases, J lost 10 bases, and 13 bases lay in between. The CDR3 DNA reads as TGTGCCAGTAGTATTTTGTCCGGTAGAGAGCAGTTCTTC. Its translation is CASSILSGREQFF.

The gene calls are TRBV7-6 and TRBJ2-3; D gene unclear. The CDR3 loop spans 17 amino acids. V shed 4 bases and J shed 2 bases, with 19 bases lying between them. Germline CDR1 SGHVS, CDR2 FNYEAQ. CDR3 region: CASSSLLTPENTDTQYF. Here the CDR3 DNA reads TGTGCCAGCAGCTCTCTTTTGACGCCTGAGAACACAGATACGCAGTATTTT.

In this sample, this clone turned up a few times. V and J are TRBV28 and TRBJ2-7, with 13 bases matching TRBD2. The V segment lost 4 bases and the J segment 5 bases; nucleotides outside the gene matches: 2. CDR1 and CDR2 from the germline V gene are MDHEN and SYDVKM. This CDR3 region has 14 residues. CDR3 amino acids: CASSWTSGSDEQYF. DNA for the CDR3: TGTGCCAGCAGTTGGACTAGCGGGAGCGACGAGCAGTACTTC.

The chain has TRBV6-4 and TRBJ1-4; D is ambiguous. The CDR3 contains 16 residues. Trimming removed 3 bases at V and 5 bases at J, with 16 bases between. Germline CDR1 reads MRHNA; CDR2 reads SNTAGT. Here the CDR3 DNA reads TGTGCCAGCAGTGAGGTCAACCACCACCGCAATGAAAAACTGTTTTTT. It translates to CASSEVNHHRNEKLFF.

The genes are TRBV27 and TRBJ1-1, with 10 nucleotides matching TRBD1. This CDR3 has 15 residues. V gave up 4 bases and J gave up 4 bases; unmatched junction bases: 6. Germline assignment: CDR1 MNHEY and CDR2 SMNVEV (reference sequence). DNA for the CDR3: TGTGCCAGCAGTTCGGACAGGGGGGCTGCCACTGAAGCTTTCTTT. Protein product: CASSSDRGAATEAFF.

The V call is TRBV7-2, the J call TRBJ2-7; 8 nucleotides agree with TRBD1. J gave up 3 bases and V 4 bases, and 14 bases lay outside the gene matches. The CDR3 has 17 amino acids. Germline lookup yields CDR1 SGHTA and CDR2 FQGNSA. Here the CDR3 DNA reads TGTGCCAGCAGCTCAAAGGCTAGGGCAGGGGGCTTCTACGAGCAGTACTTC. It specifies CASSSKARAGGFYEQYF.

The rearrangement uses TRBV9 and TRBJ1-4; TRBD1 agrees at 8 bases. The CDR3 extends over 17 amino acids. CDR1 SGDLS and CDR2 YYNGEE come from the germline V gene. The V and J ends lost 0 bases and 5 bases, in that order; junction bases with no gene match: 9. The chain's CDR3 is CASSVEGTGQENEKLFF. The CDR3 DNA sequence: TGTGCCAGCAGCGTAGAGGGAACGGGACAGGAAAATGAAAAACTGTTTTTT. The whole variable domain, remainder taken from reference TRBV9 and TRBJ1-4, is DSGVTQTPKHLITATGQRVTLRCSPRSGDLSVYWYQQSLDQGLQFLIQYYNGEERAKGNILERFSAQQFPDLHSELNLSSLELGDSALYFCASSVEGTGQENEKLFFGSGTQLSVL.